These 24 T cell receptor beta chains originate from one sample sequenced in a study of blood T cell repertoires in COVID-19. Only in-frame clones appear in the TCRdb table, and some are missing; sequencing was by immunoSEQ multiplex PCR. The sample lists about 230,000 clones, about 85% occurring once. Material for sequencing was peripheral blood. Source of these receptors: a woman aged 80 or older with acute or convalescent COVID-19.

V gene TRBV27 combines with J gene TRBJ1-1; tentatively, D is TRBD1 (5 bases). The V end was cut by 5 bases, the J end by 1 base, with 17 bases between. Per germline, CDR1 MNHEY and CDR2 SMNVEV (reference sequence). The CDR3 spans 16 residues. DNA of the CDR3: TGTGCCAGCAGTCCCTACTTTCGGGGGGGGAACACTGAAGCTTTCTTT. This gives the protein CASSPYFRGGNTEAFF.

The chain links TRBV24-1 to TRBJ2-1; 7 bases agree with TRBD1. CDR1 and CDR2 (germline): KGHDR, SFDVKD. V trimming: 3 bases; J trimming: 0 bases; junction bases outside the gene matches: 10. This CDR3 comprises 18 residues. CDR3: CATSDPPGQTSSYNEQFF. The CDR3 bases are TGTGCCACCAGTGATCCCCCGGGACAGACCAGCTCCTACAATGAGCAGTTCTTC.

This chain connects TRBV5-5 to TRBJ2-1, with TRBD2 identical over 8 bases. The CDR3 consists of 16 residues. Germline trimming cut 5 bases from V and 6 bases from J; bases unmatched to any gene: 13. CDR1 and CDR2 (germline): SGHKS, YYEKEE (reference sequence). The CDR3 is CASSLDGRALRNEQFF. CDR3 sequence (DNA): TGTGCCAGCAGTCTCGACGGGAGGGCTCTACGCAATGAGCAGTTCTTC. Variable domain in full (rest from reference TRBV5-5 and TRBJ2-1): DAGVTQSPTHLIKTRGQQVTLRCSPISGHKSVSWYQQVLGQGPQFIFQYYEKEERGRGNFPDRFSARQFPNYSSELNVNALLLGDSALYLCASSLDGRALRNEQFFGPGTRLTVL.

This clone was found many times. The rearrangement joins TRBV2 to TRBJ2-1; D is perhaps TRBD1 (6 bases). Germline assignment: CDR1 SNHLY and CDR2 FYNNEI. The V gene lost 0 bases and the J gene lost 7 bases, with 7 bases spanning the gap. This CDR3 region has 13 residues. CDR3 loop: CASSEARGNEQFF. The CDR3 region has the DNA TGTGCCAGCAGTGAAGCGAGGGGGAATGAGCAGTTCTTC.

Only one count was recorded for this clone. This chain links TRBV7-9 with TRBJ1-1; TRBD1 might be the D (6 bases). V dropped 5 bases and J dropped 7 bases, with 11 bases sitting between them. Germline loops: CDR1 SEHNR, CDR2 FQNEAQ (reference sequence). CDR3 length: 12 residues. CDR3 region: CASSRQVFEAFF. For the CDR3, the DNA is TGTGCCAGCAGCCGACAGGTTTTTGAAGCTTTCTTT.

This clone was observed a handful of times. The V call is TRBV6-5, the J call TRBJ1-5, with D unresolved. Trimming cost V 6 bases and J 4 bases, with 13 bases left between them. This CDR3 region has 14 residues. Germline V gene sequence: CDR1 MNHEY, CDR2 SVGAGI. The CDR3 here is CASRGWADNQPQHF. The CDR3 bases are TGTGCCAGCAGGGGTTGGGCAGATAATCAGCCCCAGCATTTT.

The CDR3 DNA follows: TGTGCCAGCAGACAGGGACAGTCGTCCTCACCCCTCCACTTT. Translating it yields CASRQGQSSSPLHF. This chain links TRBV3-1 (or the pseudogene TRBV3-2) with TRBJ1-6; 7 nucleotides match TRBD1. Germline V CDR1 and CDR2: LGHDT, YNNKEL (reference sequence). Unmatched junction bases numbered 9, after V lost 6 bases and J lost 10 bases. This CDR3 has 14 residues.

This chain links TRBV10-1 with TRBJ2-7; 7 nucleotides line up with TRBD1. The CDR3 runs 13 residues. After removal of 6 bases from V and 2 bases from J, the junction contained 4 bases not matched to a gene. Germline assignment: CDR1 WNHNN and CDR2 SYGVQD (reference sequence). DNA for the CDR3: TGCGCCAGCAGCACCGGGACAGCCTACGAGCAGTACTTC. Translated: CASSTGTAYEQYF.

The rearrangement links TRBV3-1 (or the pseudogene TRBV3-2) to TRBJ2-3, with TRBD2 identical over 14 bases. After removal of 4 bases from V and 2 bases from J, the junction contained 8 bases not matched to a gene. This CDR3 is 18 amino acids long. Germline assignment: CDR1 LGHDT and CDR2 YNNKEL (reference sequence). The CDR3 reads CASSPGLAGALSTDTQYF. The CDR3 region has the DNA TGTGCCAGCAGCCCGGGACTAGCGGGAGCCCTCTCCACAGATACGCAGTATTTT.

V is TRBV6-1 and J is TRBJ1-5; D is unresolved. Germline loops: CDR1 MNHNS, CDR2 SASEGT. The CDR3 spans 15 residues. Trimming removed 0 bases at V and 7 bases at J, with 13 bases between. CDR3 in amino acids: CASSEALRGRQPQHF. The CDR3 DNA is TGTGCCAGCAGTGAAGCGCTTCGGGGTAGACAGCCCCAGCATTTT.

The J gene is TRBJ2-1, the V gene TRBV10-3; D gene ambiguous. The CDR3 runs 13 residues. With 5 bases removed from V and 10 bases from J, the gap between germline ends came to 15 bases. Looked up from germline, CDR1 is ENHRY and CDR2 is SYGVKD. CDR3 sequence reads: CAISTQESQEQFF. The CDR3 DNA sequence: TGTGCCATCAGTACTCAGGAATCCCAGGAGCAGTTCTTC.

The chain carries TRBV24-1 and TRBJ1-1, with D tentatively TRBD1 (6 bases). V was shortened by 3 bases and J by 3 bases, with 10 bases between the two germline ends. This CDR3 region has 14 residues. Per the germline V gene, CDR1 is KGHDR and CDR2 is SFDVKD. This CDR3 reads CATSDTGSDTEAFF. CDR3 coding DNA: TGTGCCACCAGTGATACAGGGTCGGACACTGAAGCTTTCTTT.

This clone has just a few counts. V gene TRBV6-5 combines with J gene TRBJ2-1, with a weak D call TRBD2 (6 bases). The ends were cut back, 6 bases at V and 6 bases at J, with 15 bases in the middle. CDR1 and CDR2 from the germline V gene are MNHEY and SVGAGI. The CDR3 runs 14 residues. The CDR3 bases are TGTGCCAGCAGGGGGACTGGATCGTTCAATGAGCAGTTCTTC. Translating gives CASRGTGSFNEQFF.

CDR3 region: CASSPGAAGYTF. The CDR3 nucleotides are TGTGCCAGCAGCCCCGGAGCGGCGGGCTACACCTTC. The chain recombines TRBV7-2 with TRBJ1-2; D unclear. With 5 bases removed from V and 8 bases from J, the gap between germline ends came to 12 bases. There are 12 residues in the CDR3. The germline CDR1 and CDR2 sequences are SGHTA and FQGNSA.

Details on this clone: The same CDR3 also results from other DNA sequences found in this sample. The gene calls are TRBV7-2 and TRBJ2-1, with D perhaps TRBD2 (6 bases). The CDR3 covers 16 residues. The ends were cut back, 0 bases at V and 1 base at J, with 10 bases in the middle. Looked up from germline, CDR1 is SGHTA and CDR2 is FQGNSA. The CDR3 DNA reads TGTGCCAGCAGCTTAGCCGGCGGGAATTCCTACAATGAGCAGTTCTTC. Amino acid sequence: CASSLAGGNSYNEQFF.

The chain is built from TRBV3-1 (or the pseudogene TRBV3-2) and TRBJ1-2; 7 nucleotides agree with TRBD1. There are 13 residues in the CDR3. V lost 1 base, J lost 8 bases, and 4 bases stayed unmatched. Germline assignment: CDR1 LGHDT and CDR2 YNNKEL (reference sequence). The CDR3 protein is CASSQVGGAGYTF. CDR3 nucleotide sequence: TGTGCCAGCAGCCAAGTAGGGGGCGCGGGCTACACCTTC.

The chain recombines TRBV19 with TRBJ1-1; the match to TRBD1 covers 9 bases. This CDR3 has 13 amino acids. Germline V gene lookup returns CDR1 LNHDA and CDR2 SQIVND (reference sequence). Germline trimming cut 6 bases from V and 3 bases from J; bases unmatched to any gene: 2. CDR3 nucleotide sequence: TGTGCCAGTAGAACAGGGGGCTACACTGAAGCTTTCTTT. Translation gives CASRTGGYTEAFF.

This clone was seen a single time. This chain connects TRBV7-2 to TRBJ2-2, with 8 bases that match TRBD2. Germline assignment: CDR1 SGHTA and CDR2 FQGNSA. V was pared by 2 bases and J by 6 bases, with 14 bases of the junction left unmatched. CDR3 length: 18 amino acids. CDR3 residues: CASSLNGPGAGVPGELFF. The CDR3 nucleotides are TGTGCCAGCAGCTTAAACGGTCCGGGAGCGGGGGTTCCCGGGGAGCTGTTTTTT.

The chain carries TRBV9 and TRBJ2-7; 10 bases map to TRBD2. This CDR3 contains 13 residues. CDR1 and CDR2 (germline): SGDLS, YYNGEE. The V gene end was trimmed by 0 bases and the J gene end by 12 bases; junction bases not matched to a gene: 6. This chain's CDR3 is CASSVALAGTVYF. The CDR3 DNA is TGTGCCAGCAGCGTAGCACTAGCGGGGACGGTGTACTTC.

The V call is TRBV7-9, the J call TRBJ2-1; D perhaps matches TRBD2 (6 bases). Germline assignment: CDR1 SEHNR and CDR2 FQNEAQ (reference sequence). CDR3 size: 15 residues. The V end lost 3 bases, the J end lost 3 bases, and 12 bases lay between the germline ends. Here the CDR3 reads CASSLSGGFYNEQFF. CDR3 nucleotides: TGTGCCAGCAGCTTGAGTGGGGGGTTCTACAATGAGCAGTTCTTC.

This clone is a singleton in its sample. The rearrangement uses TRBV7-9 and TRBJ1-2, with D maybe TRBD1 (6 bases). V lost 1 base and J lost 13, with 10 bases in between. This CDR3 is built from 11 residues. Germline CDR1 reads SEHNR; CDR2 reads FQNEAQ (reference sequence). The CDR3 nucleotides are TGTGCCAGCAGCTTAGACAGGGTAGTCACCTTC. Amino acid sequence: CASSLDRVVTF.

The table lists this clone with a count of one. The CDR3 here is CASSLGTDPRETQYF. CDR3 nucleotide sequence: TGCGCCAGCAGCTTGGGGACAGACCCCAGGGAGACCCAGTACTTC. The chain couples TRBV5-1 to TRBJ2-5; TRBD1 is a possible D gene (6 bases). The V end lost 0 bases, the J end lost 5 bases, and 14 bases lay between the germline ends. Germline lookup yields CDR1 SGHRS and CDR2 YFSETQ. CDR3 length: 15 residues.

This clone was seen repeatedly, ten times or more. The chain is built from TRBV15 and TRBJ1-6, with TRBD1 matching 7 bases. This CDR3 comprises 16 residues. J lost 8 bases, V lost 0 bases, and 7 bases had no gene match. The germline V gene has CDR1 LNHNV and CDR2 YYDKDF (reference sequence). Written as DNA, the CDR3 is TGTGCCACCAGCAGAGATCCGACAGGGTTGGATTCACCCCTCCACTTT. Translating gives CATSRDPTGLDSPLHF.

This chain links TRBV19 with TRBJ2-3, with D perhaps TRBD2 (6 bases). From germline, CDR1 is LNHDA and CDR2 SQIVND (reference sequence). Trimming pared 10 bases from V and 11 bases from J, leaving 25 bases between. The length of the CDR3 is 14 residues. The CDR3: CATSRTIGFWGQYF. The CDR3 DNA sequence: TGTGCCACTTCCCGGACTATAGGATTCTGGGGGCAGTATTTT.